What follows is one T cell receptor (beta chain) and its context. Here immunoSEQ multiplex PCR was the method, and the copy in TCRdb shows in-frame clones only, minus some. This sample carries 200,000 to 250,000 clones, approximately 82% of them seen once, and the ten largest clones take about 2.5%. This sample was included in a study of blood T cell repertoires in COVID-19. Study overall: Italy, Spain and the United States were the sources of the convalescent and acute COVID-19 samples.

The germline gives CDR1 SGHAT, CDR2 FQNNGV. V shed 5 bases and J 8 bases; nucleotides not matched to a gene: 11. The CDR3 spans 14 residues. The chain couples TRBV11-2 to TRBJ1-2, with 7 bases lining up with TRBD1. The material sequenced was peripheral blood. The source is a woman in her 70s with active or convalescent COVID-19. CDR3 nucleotides: TGTGCCAGCAGCCGCAGGGGGGAGTTTAGCGGCTACACCTTC. It yields the protein CASSRRGEFSGYTF.